This T cell receptor beta chain appears in the sequencing data of a study of cytomegalovirus exposure and HLA in healthy donors. Findings and limits, study-wide: Available immune exposure information covered CMV serostatus only. Altogether, some 170 TCR beta chains were recorded as cytomegalovirus-associated.

Both 60 Vbeta primers and 13 Jbeta primers went into the PCR. Measured with immunoSEQ multiplex PCR; TCRdb has only the in-frame clones, and not every one. The table shows 150,000 to 200,000 clones, with roughly 71% occurring only once. This clone occurred once. Antigen unknown. The CDR3 sequence is 18 residues long. Looked up from germline, CDR1 is SGHVS and CDR2 is FNYEAQ. With V trimmed by 6 bases and J by 4 bases, 14 bases remained unmatched. The receptor was isolated from a girl aged 5-17 years in good health and CMV-seronegative. The sample comprised PBMCs. The rearrangement links TRBV7-6 to TRBJ2-2, with 10 bases identical to TRBD1. In DNA, the CDR3 is TGTGCCAGCAGAATAGGGTCCGGGACAGGGGCCATCACCGGGGAGCTGTTTTTT. It is translated as CASRIGSGTGAITGELFF. Based on the CDR3 plus reference TRBV7-6 and TRBJ2-2, the full variable domain is GAGVSQSPRYKVTKRGQDVALRCDPISGHVSLYWYRQALGQGPEFLTYFNYEAQQDKSGLPNDRFSAERPEGSISTLTIQRTEQRDSAMYRCASRIGSGTGAITGELFFGEGSRLTVL.